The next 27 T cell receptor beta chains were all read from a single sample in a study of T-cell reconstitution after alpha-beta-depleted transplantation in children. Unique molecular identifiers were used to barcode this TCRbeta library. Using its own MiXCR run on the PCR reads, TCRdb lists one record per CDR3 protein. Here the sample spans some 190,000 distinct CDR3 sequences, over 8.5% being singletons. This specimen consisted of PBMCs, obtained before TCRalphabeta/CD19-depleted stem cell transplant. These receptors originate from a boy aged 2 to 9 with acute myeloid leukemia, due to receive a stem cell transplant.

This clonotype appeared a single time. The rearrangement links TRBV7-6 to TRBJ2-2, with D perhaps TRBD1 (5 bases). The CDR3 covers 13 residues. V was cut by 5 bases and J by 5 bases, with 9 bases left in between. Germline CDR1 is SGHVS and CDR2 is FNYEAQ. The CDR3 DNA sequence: TGTGCCAGCAGCACACAGGTGACCGGGGAGCTGTTTTTT. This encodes CASSTQVTGELFF.

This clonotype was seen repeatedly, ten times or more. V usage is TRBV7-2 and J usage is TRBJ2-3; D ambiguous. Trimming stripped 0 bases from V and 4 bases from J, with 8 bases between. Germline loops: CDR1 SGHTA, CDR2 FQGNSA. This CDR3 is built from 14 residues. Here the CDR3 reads CASSLAGYPDTQYF. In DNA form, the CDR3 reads TGTGCCAGCAGCTTAGCGGGGTACCCAGATACGCAGTATTTT.

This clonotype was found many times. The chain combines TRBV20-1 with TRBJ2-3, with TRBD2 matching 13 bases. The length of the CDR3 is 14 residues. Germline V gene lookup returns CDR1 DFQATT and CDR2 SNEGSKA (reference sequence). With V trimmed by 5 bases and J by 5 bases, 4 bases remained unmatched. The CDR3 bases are TGCAGTGCTCCTCGACTAGCGGGGGGAGATACGCAGTATTTT. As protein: CSAPRLAGGDTQYF.

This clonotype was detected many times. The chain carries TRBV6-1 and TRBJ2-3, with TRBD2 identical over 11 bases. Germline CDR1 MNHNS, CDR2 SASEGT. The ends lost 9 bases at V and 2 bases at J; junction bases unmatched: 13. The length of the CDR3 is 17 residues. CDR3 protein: CASERIRLAGNTDTQYF. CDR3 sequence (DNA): TGTGCCAGTGAGAGGATTCGACTAGCGGGGAACACAGATACGCAGTATTTT.

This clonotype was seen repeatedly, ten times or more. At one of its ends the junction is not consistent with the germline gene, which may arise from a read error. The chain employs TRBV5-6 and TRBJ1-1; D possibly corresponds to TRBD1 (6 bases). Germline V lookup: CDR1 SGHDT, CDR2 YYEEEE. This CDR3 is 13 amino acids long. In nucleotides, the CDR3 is TGTGCCAGCAGCGTTACCGGGACAACTGAGGCTTTCTTT. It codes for CASSVTGTTEAFF.

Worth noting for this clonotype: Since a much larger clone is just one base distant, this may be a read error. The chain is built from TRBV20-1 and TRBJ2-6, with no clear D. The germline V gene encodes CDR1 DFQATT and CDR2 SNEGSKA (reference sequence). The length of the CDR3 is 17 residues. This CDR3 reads CCARDRVGKSGANVLTF. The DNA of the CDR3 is TGCTGTGCTAGAGATAGGGTAGGGAAGTCTGGGGCCAACGTCCTGACTTTC.

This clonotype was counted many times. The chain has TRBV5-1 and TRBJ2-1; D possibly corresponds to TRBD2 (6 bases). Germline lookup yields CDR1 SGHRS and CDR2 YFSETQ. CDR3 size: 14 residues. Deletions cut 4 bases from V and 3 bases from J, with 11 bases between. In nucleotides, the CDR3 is TGCGCCAGCAGCCCGCGGGACTTCTACAATGAGCAGTTCTTC. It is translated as CASSPRDFYNEQFF.

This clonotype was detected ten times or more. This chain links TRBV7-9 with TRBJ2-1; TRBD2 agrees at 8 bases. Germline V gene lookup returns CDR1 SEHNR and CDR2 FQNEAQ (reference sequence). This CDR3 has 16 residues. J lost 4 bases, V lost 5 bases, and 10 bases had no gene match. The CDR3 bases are TGTGCCAGCAGCAGGGCAACTAGCGGATTTTACAATGAGCAGTTCTTC. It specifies CASSRATSGFYNEQFF.

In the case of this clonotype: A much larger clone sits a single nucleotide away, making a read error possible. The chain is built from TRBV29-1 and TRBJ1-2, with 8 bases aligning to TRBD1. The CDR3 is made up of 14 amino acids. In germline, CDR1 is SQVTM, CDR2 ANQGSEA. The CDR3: CSVEGPGQGSGYPF. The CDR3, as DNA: TGCAGCGTTGAGGGACCCGGACAGGGTAGCGGCTACCCCTTC.

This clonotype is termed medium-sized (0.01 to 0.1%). The CDR3 region is CSARDLLAGSETQYF. In nucleotides, the CDR3 is TGCAGTGCTAGAGATCTATTAGCGGGGTCGGAGACCCAGTACTTC. The chain is built from TRBV20-1 and TRBJ2-5; 8 nucleotides line up with TRBD2. The CDR3 consists of 15 residues. Germline CDR1 and CDR2: DFQATT and SNEGSKA (reference sequence). V shed 0 bases and J 5 bases; nucleotides not matched to a gene: 8.

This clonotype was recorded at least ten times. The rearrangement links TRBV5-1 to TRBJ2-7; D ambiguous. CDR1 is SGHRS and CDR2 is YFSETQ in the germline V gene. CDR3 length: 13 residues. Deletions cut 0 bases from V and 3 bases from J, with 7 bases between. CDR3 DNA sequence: TGCGCCAGCAGCTTGGCCGACGGCTACGAGCAGTACGTC. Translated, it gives CASSLADGYEQYV.

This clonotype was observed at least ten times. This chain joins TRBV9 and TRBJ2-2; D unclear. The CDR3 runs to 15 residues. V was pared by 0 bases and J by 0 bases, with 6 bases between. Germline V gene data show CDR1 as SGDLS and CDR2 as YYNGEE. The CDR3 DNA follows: TGTGCCAGCAGCGTAGGGGCAGCGAACACCGGGGAGCTGTTTTTT. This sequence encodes CASSVGAANTGELFF.

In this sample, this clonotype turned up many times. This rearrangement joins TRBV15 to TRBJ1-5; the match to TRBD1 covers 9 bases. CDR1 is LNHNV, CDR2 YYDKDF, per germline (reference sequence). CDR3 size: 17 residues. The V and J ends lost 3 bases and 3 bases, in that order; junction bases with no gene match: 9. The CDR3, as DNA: TGTGCCACCAGCAGTTCGCGGGACAGGGTGTACAATCAGCCCCAGCATTTT. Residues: CATSSSRDRVYNQPQHF.

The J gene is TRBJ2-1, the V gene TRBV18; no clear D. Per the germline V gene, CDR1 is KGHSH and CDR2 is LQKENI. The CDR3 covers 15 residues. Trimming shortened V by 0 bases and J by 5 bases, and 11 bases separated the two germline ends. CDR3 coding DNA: TGTGCCAGCTCACCACCGAGTGGGGTGAACAATGAGCAGTTCTTC. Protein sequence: CASSPPSGVNNEQFF.

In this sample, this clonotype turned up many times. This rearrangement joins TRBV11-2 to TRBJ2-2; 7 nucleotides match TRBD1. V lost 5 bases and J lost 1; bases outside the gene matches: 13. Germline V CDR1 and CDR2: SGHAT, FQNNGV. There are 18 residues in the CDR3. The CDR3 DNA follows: TGTGCCAGCAGCCCCCGGGTAGGGGGCGGAAAGAACACCGGGGAGCTGTTTTTT. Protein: CASSPRVGGGKNTGELFF.

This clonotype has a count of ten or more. Here the CDR3 DNA reads TGTGCCAGCAGTTCAGACAGGGTTTGGGATACTGAAGCTTTCTTT. It is translated as CASSSDRVWDTEAFF. The rearrangement joins TRBV6-5 to TRBJ1-1; 7 bases are shared with TRBD1. Trimming removed 4 bases from V and 5 bases from J; junction bases left unmatched: 10. CDR3 length: 15 amino acids. Germline values: CDR1 MNHEY, CDR2 SVGAGI.

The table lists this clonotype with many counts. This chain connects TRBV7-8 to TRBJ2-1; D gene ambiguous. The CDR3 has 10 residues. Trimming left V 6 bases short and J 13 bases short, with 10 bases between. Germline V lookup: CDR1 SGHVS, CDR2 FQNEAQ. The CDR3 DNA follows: TGTGCCAGCAGTGGGGTCTTTCAGTTCTTC. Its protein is CASSGVFQFF.

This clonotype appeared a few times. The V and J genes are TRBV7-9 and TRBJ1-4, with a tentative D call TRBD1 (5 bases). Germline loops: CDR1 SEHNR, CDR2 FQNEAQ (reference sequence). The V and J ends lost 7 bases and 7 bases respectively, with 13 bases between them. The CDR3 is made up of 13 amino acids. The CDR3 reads CASTGGVAEKLFF. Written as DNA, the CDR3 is TGTGCCAGCACCGGGGGGGTAGCTGAAAAACTGTTTTTT. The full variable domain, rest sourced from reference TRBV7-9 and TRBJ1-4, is DTGVSQNPRHKITKRGQNVTFRCDPISEHNRLYWYRQTLGQGPEFLTYFQNEAQLEKSRLLSDRFSAERPKGSFSTLEIQRTEQGDSAMYLCASTGGVAEKLFFGSGTQLSVL.

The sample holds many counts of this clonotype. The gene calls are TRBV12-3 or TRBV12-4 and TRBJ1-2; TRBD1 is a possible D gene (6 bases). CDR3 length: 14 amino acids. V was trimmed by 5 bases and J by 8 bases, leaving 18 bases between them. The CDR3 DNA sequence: TGTGCCAGCAGTCGCTCCCACAGGGTAACGGGCTACACCTTC. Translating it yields CASSRSHRVTGYTF.

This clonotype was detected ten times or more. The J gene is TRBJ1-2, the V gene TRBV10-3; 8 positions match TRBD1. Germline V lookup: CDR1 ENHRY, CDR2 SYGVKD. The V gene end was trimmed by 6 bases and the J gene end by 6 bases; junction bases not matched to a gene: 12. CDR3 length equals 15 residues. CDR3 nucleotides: TGTGCCATCAGATCAGGGGGCGAGTCTGTCGATGGCTACACCTTC. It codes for CAIRSGGESVDGYTF.

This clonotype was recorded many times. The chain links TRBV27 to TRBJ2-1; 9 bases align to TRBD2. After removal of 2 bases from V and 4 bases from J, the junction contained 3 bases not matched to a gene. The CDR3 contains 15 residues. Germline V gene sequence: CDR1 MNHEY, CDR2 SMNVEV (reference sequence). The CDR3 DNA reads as TGTGCCAGCAGTTTAATGAGCGGGGGGTACAATGAGCAGTTCTTC. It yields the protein CASSLMSGGYNEQFF.

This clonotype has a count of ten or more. The CDR3 sequence: CASSSTRGDEAFF. CDR3 sequence (DNA): TGCGCCAGCAGCTCCACGAGGGGGGATGAAGCTTTCTTT. This sequence joins TRBV5-1 and TRBJ1-1; tentative D call: TRBD1 (6 bases). V gave up 3 bases and J gave up 7 bases, with 13 bases separating them. The CDR3 sequence is 13 residues long. Germline CDR1 reads SGHRS; CDR2 reads YFSETQ.

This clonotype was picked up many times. CDR3 loop: CASSLDLIPYEQYV. The CDR3 DNA reads TGTGCCAGCAGCTTAGATCTGATCCCCTACGAGCAGTACGTC. The chain is built from TRBV7-9 and TRBJ2-7, with D unresolved. V was pared by 1 base and J by 2 bases, with 9 bases between. This CDR3 contains 14 residues. In germline, CDR1 is SEHNR, CDR2 FQNEAQ (reference sequence).

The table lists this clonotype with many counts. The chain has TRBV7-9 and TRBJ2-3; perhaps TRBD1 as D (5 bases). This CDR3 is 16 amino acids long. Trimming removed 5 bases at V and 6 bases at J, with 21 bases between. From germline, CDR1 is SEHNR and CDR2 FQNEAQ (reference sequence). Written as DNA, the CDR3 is TGTGCCAGCAGCCGTAGGGGCCCTCCGTCATCGGATACGCAGTATTTT. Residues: CASSRRGPPSSDTQYF.

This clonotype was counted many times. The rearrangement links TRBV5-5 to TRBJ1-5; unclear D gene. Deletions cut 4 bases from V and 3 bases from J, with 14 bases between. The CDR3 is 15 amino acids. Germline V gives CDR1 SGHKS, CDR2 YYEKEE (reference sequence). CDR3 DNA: TGTGCCAGCAGCATACTATCGACACTCAATCAGCCCCAGCATTTT. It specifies CASSILSTLNQPQHF.

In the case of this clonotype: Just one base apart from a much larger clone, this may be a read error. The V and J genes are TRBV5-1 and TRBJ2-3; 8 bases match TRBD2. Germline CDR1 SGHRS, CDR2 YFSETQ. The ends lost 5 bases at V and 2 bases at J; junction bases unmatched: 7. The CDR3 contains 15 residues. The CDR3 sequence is CASRAGAGDTDTQYF. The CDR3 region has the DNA TGCGCCAGCAGGGCAGGAGCGGGAGACACAGATACGCAGTATTTT.

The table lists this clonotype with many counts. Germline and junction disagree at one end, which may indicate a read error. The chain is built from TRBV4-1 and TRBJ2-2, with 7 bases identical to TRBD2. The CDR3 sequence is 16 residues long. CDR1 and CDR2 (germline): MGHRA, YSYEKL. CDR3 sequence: CASGQPAGWNTGELFF. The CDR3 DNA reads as TGCGCCAGCGGCCAACCAGCGGGGTGGAACACCGGGGAGCTGTTTTTT.